Presented here are 11 T cell receptor beta chains from one specimen sequenced in a study of T cell repertoires in cytomegalovirus infection. These receptors lack a known antigen. Each CDR3 protein gets one entry after TCRdb re-called the reads with MiXCR. The sample has roughly 100,000 distinct CDR3 sequences, approximately 45% seen once; the top ten hold approximately 69%. Sequencing was performed on CD8+ T cells from cultured PBMCs, taken from culture after CMV antigen stimulation. Receptors originate from a human donor in good health (CMV status not recorded). Some clones in this sample may be carry-over from other donors' samples.

The chain joins TRBV7-9 to TRBJ2-5; D is ambiguous. The CDR3 extends over 15 amino acids. V gave up 1 base and J gave up 6 bases, with 15 bases separating them. Germline V gene data show CDR1 as SEHNR and CDR2 as FQNEAQ (reference sequence). The CDR3 protein is CASSLGPGVVQTQYF. Here the CDR3 DNA reads TGTGCCAGCAGCTTAGGCCCGGGTGTCGTCCAGACCCAGTACTTC.

This clonotype was observed a few times. V is TRBV19 and J is TRBJ1-1; tentative D call: TRBD1 (6 bases). The CDR3 extends over 15 amino acids. CDR1 and CDR2 (germline): LNHDA, SQIVND (reference sequence). V was cut by 10 bases and J by 0 bases, with 18 bases left in between. In DNA, the CDR3 is TGTGCCACCCTGCAGGGGCAATACATGAACACTGAAGCTTTCTTT. Translating it yields CATLQGQYMNTEAFF.

DNA for the CDR3: TGTGCCAGCAGTTTTCCCGAGGGAGACTGGACACACTATGGCTACACCTTC. Protein product: CASSFPEGDWTHYGYTF. The gene calls are TRBV28 and TRBJ1-2; TRBD1 might be the D (5 bases). Deletions cut 3 bases from V and 3 bases from J, with 20 bases between. The CDR3 is 17 residues long. The germline V gene has CDR1 MDHEN and CDR2 SYDVKM.

This clonotype was detected ten times or more. The chain employs TRBV7-3 and TRBJ2-5, with D maybe TRBD1 (6 bases). The germline V and J ends were trimmed by 4 bases and 2 bases, with 11 bases remaining between them. The length of the CDR3 is 14 residues. The germline CDR1 and CDR2 sequences are SGHTA and FQGTGA. This CDR3 is CASSSDSQQETQYF. The CDR3 coding sequence is TGTGCCAGCAGCTCGGACAGCCAGCAAGAGACCCAGTACTTC.

The chain links TRBV7-6 to TRBJ2-5; D unclear. The CDR3 length is 14 residues. Germline CDR1 is SGHVS and CDR2 is FNYEAQ. The germline V and J ends were trimmed by 4 bases and 0 bases, with 9 bases remaining between them. The CDR3 DNA reads TGTGCCAGCAGCTCCCCTTACGACCAAGAGACCCAGTACTTC. This gives the protein CASSSPYDQETQYF.

V usage is TRBV5-1 and J usage is TRBJ1-1; 10 nucleotides agree with TRBD1. The junction had 4 bases not matched to a gene; V was cut back by 0 bases and J by 5 bases. Germline V gene sequence: CDR1 SGHRS, CDR2 YFSETQ. This CDR3 has 15 residues. CDR3 residues: CASSLAGQGWTEAFF. As DNA, the CDR3 is TGCGCCAGCAGCTTGGCGGGACAGGGGTGGACTGAAGCTTTCTTT.

This chain uses TRBV23-1 with TRBJ2-7; D perhaps matches TRBD2 (6 bases). TRBV23-1 is an open reading frame whose function is uncertain. The CDR3 contains 17 residues. V gave up 0 bases and J gave up 2 bases, with 17 bases separating them. This CDR3 reads CASSQSLPREETYEQYF. The CDR3 region has the DNA TGCGCCAGCAGTCAATCTCTCCCAAGGGAGGAGACCTACGAGCAGTACTTC.

The chain combines TRBV27 with TRBJ2-3; D may be TRBD2 (5 bases). V dropped 6 bases and J dropped 1 base, with 17 bases sitting between them. This CDR3 spans 16 amino acids. Looked up from germline, CDR1 is MNHEY and CDR2 is SMNVEV (reference sequence). The CDR3 sequence: CASSRRPGLGTDTQYF. In nucleotides, the CDR3 is TGTGCCAGCAGCCGCCGGCCGGGGTTAGGCACAGATACGCAGTATTTT.

The J gene is TRBJ2-3, the V gene TRBV20-1, with 9 nucleotides matching TRBD2. Germline trimming cut 3 bases from V and 0 bases from J; bases unmatched to any gene: 4. The germline gives CDR1 DFQATT, CDR2 SNEGSKA (reference sequence). This CDR3 spans 15 amino acids. The CDR3 loop reads CSASGAGGSTDTQYF. The CDR3, as DNA: TGCAGTGCTAGCGGAGCGGGGGGTAGCACAGATACGCAGTATTTT.

This clonotype was counted only a few times. The genes are TRBV5-1 and TRBJ1-5, with D unclear. CDR1 and CDR2 from the germline V gene are SGHRS and YFSETQ. The CDR3 has 14 residues. Deletions cut 0 bases from V and 2 bases from J, with 6 bases between. The CDR3 protein is CASSLAGRNQPQHF. CDR3 nucleotides: TGCGCCAGCAGCTTGGCCGGACGCAATCAGCCCCAGCATTTT.

CDR3 in amino acids: CASTLSSSGAYEQYF. In DNA, the CDR3 is TGTGCCAGCACCCTCAGTTCTAGCGGGGCCTACGAGCAGTACTTC. V gene TRBV28 combines with J gene TRBJ2-7, with TRBD2 identical over 9 bases. CDR1 is MDHEN, CDR2 SYDVKM, per germline. J lost 2 bases, V lost 7 bases, and 9 bases had no gene match. The CDR3 consists of 15 residues.